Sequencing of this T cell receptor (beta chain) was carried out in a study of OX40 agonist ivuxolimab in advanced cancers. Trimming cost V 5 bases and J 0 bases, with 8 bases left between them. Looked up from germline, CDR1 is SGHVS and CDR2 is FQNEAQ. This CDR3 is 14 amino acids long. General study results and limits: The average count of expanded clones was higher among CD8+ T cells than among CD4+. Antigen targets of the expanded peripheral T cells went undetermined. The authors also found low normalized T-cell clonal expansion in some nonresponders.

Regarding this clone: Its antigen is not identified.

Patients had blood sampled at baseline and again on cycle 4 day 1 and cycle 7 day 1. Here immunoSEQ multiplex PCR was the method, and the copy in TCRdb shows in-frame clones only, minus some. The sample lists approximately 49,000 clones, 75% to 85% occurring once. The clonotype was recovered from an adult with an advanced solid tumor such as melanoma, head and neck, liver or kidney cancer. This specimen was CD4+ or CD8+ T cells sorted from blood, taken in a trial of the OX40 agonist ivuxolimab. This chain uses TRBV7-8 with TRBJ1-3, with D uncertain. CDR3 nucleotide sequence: TGTGCCAGCAGCCTCCTCCGCTCTGGAAACACCATATATTTT. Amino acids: CASSLLRSGNTIYF. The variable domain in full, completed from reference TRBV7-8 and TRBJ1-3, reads GAGVSQSPRYKVAKRGQDVALRCDPISGHVSLFWYQQALGQGPEFLTYFQNEAQLDKSGLPSDRFFAERPEGSVSTLKIQRTQQEDSAVYLCASSLLRSGNTIYFGEGSWLTVV.